This TCR beta chain was sequenced for a study of blood T cells in healthy people across ages. General study results and limits: When one million T cells were used, diversity estimates were thought to be underestimates.

A second about 7 to 12 cycle PCR used barcoded and J-beta primers. Through a template-switch adaptor with 12 random nucleotides, each cDNA molecule received a tag. TCRdb reprocessed the 5' RACE reads with MiXCR, giving one entry per CDR3 protein. The sample records roughly 830,000 distinct CDR3 sequences, about 59% being singletons. This clonotype was counted only a few times. What it recognizes is unknown. Germline CDR1 reads SGHTA; CDR2 reads FQGNSA. This CDR3 spans 14 amino acids. Trimming at V came to 5 bases and at J to 7 bases, leaving 8 bases not matched to a gene. Those donating, healthy Caucasian individuals from Russia, were aged 6 to 90.

What was sequenced was blood. This sequence originates from a man younger than 45 in good health. V is TRBV7-2 and J is TRBJ2-1; 7 nucleotides match TRBD1. The CDR3 nucleotides read TGTGCCAGCAGCCAGGGGGTTACTTGGAATGAGCAGTTCTTC. Amino acid sequence: CASSQGVTWNEQFF.